The rows below give T cell receptor beta chains drawn from one sample of a study of T-cell reconstitution after alpha-beta-depleted transplantation in children. TCRdb used MiXCR to reprocess the PCR reads, holding one entry per CDR3 protein. The table records fewer than 550,000 distinct CDR3 sequences, roughly 11% of them present only once. This specimen consisted of PBMCs, mostly from graft donor cells, obtained 180 days after TCRalphabeta/CD19-depleted stem cell transplant. The source is a female patient between 2 and 15 years old who had a stem cell transplant for aplastic anemia, so the T cells may come from the graft donor. CDR3s include the opening cysteine and the closing phenylalanine or tryptophan.

J | V | CDR3
TRBJ2-7 | TRBV7-6 | CASSFIGSSYEQYF
TRBJ2-3 | TRBV10-3 | CAISVRTEDTQYF
TRBJ1-5 | TRBV6-5 | CASSYGRINSNQPQHF
TRBJ2-5 | TRBV12-3/TRBV12-4 | CASLTTSGNMETQYF
TRBJ1-1 | TRBV6-2/TRBV6-3 | CASRGTAPTEAFF
TRBJ2-1 | TRBV20-1 | CSAREQAIYNEQFF
TRBJ2-2 | TRBV20-1 | CSARDKGLLRRGELFF
TRBJ1-1 | TRBV12-3/TRBV12-4 | CASSLRLGNTEAFF
TRBJ2-1 | TRBV9 | CASNRSPSTSGQEQFF
TRBJ2-3 | TRBV6-5 | CASSYSTATDTQYF
TRBJ2-3 | TRBV12-3/TRBV12-4 | CASSGRAADTQYF
TRBJ1-2 | TRBV5-1 | CASSPGHNYGYTF
TRBJ2-7 | TRBV7-9 | CASSLKGQGASYEQYF
TRBJ2-2 | TRBV7-6 | CASSFGGSTGELFF
TRBJ2-7 | TRBV5-1 | CASSPGVAGGTYEQYF
TRBJ2-1 | TRBV20-1 | CSARIARQGASYNEQFF
TRBJ2-1 | TRBV28 | CASSLGDRTYNEQFF
TRBJ2-1 | TRBV5-6 | CASSLDDPSSYNEQFF
TRBJ2-3 | TRBV19 | CASSELVVDTQYF
TRBJ2-2 | TRBV28 | CASRAGGSPNTGELFF
TRBJ1-3 | TRBV20-1 | CSARTGNTIYF
TRBJ1-5 | TRBV11-2 | CASSLGPRGQPQHF
TRBJ2-7 | TRBV4-3 | CASSQDRGDQYF
TRBJ2-1 | TRBV10-3 | CAISEQTSSQFF
TRBJ2-7 | TRBV4-3 | CASSQVGRVPYEQYF
TRBJ2-7 | TRBV28 | CASSSEVIGTYEQYF
TRBJ2-2 | TRBV12-3/TRBV12-4 | CASSFHRQGADTGELFF
TRBJ2-5 | TRBV24-1 | CATSDPRGTGETQYF
TRBJ2-3 | TRBV12-3/TRBV12-4 | CASSGGQSTDTQYF
TRBJ1-3 | TRBV29-1 | CSASGTAADGNTIYF
TRBJ2-1 | TRBV6-2/TRBV6-3 | CASSYSTSGRFYEQFF
TRBJ1-5 | TRBV12-3/TRBV12-4 | CASSLVPGRRNQPQHF